A single sample gave rise to the 26 T cell receptor beta chains below, sequenced in a study of control samples from healthy donors and cancer patients. Method: immunoSEQ multiplex PCR; TCRdb's copy keeps in-frame clones and lacks some. Among some 130,000 clones, approximately 90% were seen once, and the ten largest hold over 2%. Sequencing was done on a sample of blood. Receptor source: a woman aged 45-65 years in good health.

This rearrangement joins TRBV5-8 to TRBJ1-3; D unresolved. The V and J ends lost 0 bases and 7 bases respectively, with 5 bases between them. The CDR3 is 12 amino acids. CDR1 is SGHTS, CDR2 YDEGEE, per germline. The CDR3 reads CASSLGWNTIYF. The CDR3 DNA sequence: TGTGCCAGCAGCTTGGGTTGGAACACCATATATTTT.

The gene calls are TRBV27 and TRBJ1-3; D may be TRBD1 (6 bases). The V end was cut by 5 bases, the J end by 0 bases, with 23 bases between. The CDR3 contains 19 residues. The germline gives CDR1 MNHEY, CDR2 SMNVEV (reference sequence). The CDR3 coding sequence is TGTGCCAGCAGTCCGAAATATAGAGCCGGGACAAGCTCTGGAAACACCATATATTTT. This encodes CASSPKYRAGTSSGNTIYF.

The V and J genes are TRBV7-9 and TRBJ1-2; D possibly corresponds to TRBD1 (5 bases). Deletions cut 2 bases from V and 8 bases from J, with 9 bases between. The CDR3 has 12 residues. CDR1 and CDR2 from the germline V gene are SEHNR and FQNEAQ (reference sequence). CDR3 loop: CASSLTGRGYTF. DNA of the CDR3: TGTGCCAGCAGCTTAACAGGCCGGGGCTACACCTTC.

The V and J genes are TRBV5-1 and TRBJ1-6; D gene uncertain. The CDR3 totals 13 residues. The V gene lost 0 bases and the J gene lost 10 bases, with 8 bases spanning the gap. Germline V gives CDR1 SGHRS, CDR2 YFSETQ. CDR3 nucleotides: TGCGCCAGCAGCTTGGCCGGGCGATCACCCCTCCACTTT. Protein product: CASSLAGRSPLHF.

The J gene is TRBJ1-5, the V gene TRBV19, with no clear D. CDR1 and CDR2 (germline): LNHDA, SQIVND (reference sequence). V lost 3 bases, J lost 0 bases, and 9 bases lay in between. This CDR3 contains 15 residues. The CDR3 sequence: CASSIRGNSNQPQHF. The CDR3 DNA is TGTGCCAGTAGTATTAGAGGGAATAGCAATCAGCCCCAGCATTTT.

The chain has TRBV27 and TRBJ2-3; 10 nucleotides agree with TRBD1. V lost 5 bases, J lost 3 bases, and 11 bases stayed unmatched. The CDR3 loop spans 17 amino acids. Germline V lookup: CDR1 MNHEY, CDR2 SMNVEV (reference sequence). The CDR3 region has the DNA TGTGCCAGCAGTCCTCTGAATCCGGGACAGGGGACAGATACGCAGTATTTT. Translated: CASSPLNPGQGTDTQYF.

The chain carries TRBV6-2 or TRBV6-3 and TRBJ1-1, with a possible D match to TRBD1 (6 bases). The germline CDR1 and CDR2 sequences are MNHEY and SVGEGT. Trimming removed 0 bases at V and 4 bases at J, with 18 bases between. The CDR3 has 17 residues. CDR3 sequence: CASSYSGAGTRGTEAFF. The CDR3 DNA is TGTGCCAGCAGTTACTCGGGGGCAGGGACCAGGGGCACTGAAGCTTTCTTT.

The chain links TRBV5-1 to TRBJ2-5; unclear D gene. The CDR3 loop spans 14 amino acids. Trimming pared 0 bases from V and 1 base from J, leaving 7 bases between. Germline V lookup: CDR1 SGHRS, CDR2 YFSETQ. The CDR3 loop is CASSLDGVQETQYF. CDR3 nucleotides: TGCGCCAGCAGCTTGGACGGCGTCCAAGAGACCCAGTACTTC.

The CDR3 coding sequence is TGTGCCAGCAATGGGGGGGGTTACACCGGGGAGCTGTTTTTT. Translation: CASNGGGYTGELFF. The gene calls are TRBV27 and TRBJ2-2, with TRBD2 matching over 7 bases. The germline gives CDR1 MNHEY, CDR2 SMNVEV (reference sequence). The CDR3 is made up of 14 amino acids. Trimming at V came to 7 bases and at J to 3 bases, leaving 5 bases not matched to a gene.

CDR3 protein: CASSLTGSNEQYF. The CDR3 bases are TGCGCCAGCAGCTTGACAGGATCGAACGAGCAGTACTTC. The chain joins TRBV5-1 to TRBJ2-7; tentative D call: TRBD1 (5 bases). Trimming removed 1 base at V and 5 bases at J, with 10 bases between. There are 13 residues in the CDR3. Looked up from germline, CDR1 is SGHRS and CDR2 is YFSETQ.

This clone was seen a few times. The chain combines TRBV4-1 with TRBJ2-5; D possibly matches TRBD1 or TRBD2 (6 bases each). The germline V and J ends were trimmed by 1 base and 6 bases, with 18 bases remaining between them. The CDR3 is made up of 16 amino acids. CDR1 is MGHRA, CDR2 YSYEKL, per germline. The chain's CDR3 is CASSQGVEVGGQTQYF. The CDR3, as DNA: TGCGCCAGCAGCCAAGGGGTCGAGGTCGGGGGCCAGACCCAGTACTTC.

The V and J genes are TRBV6-1 and TRBJ2-1; D is undetermined. The germline CDR1 and CDR2 sequences are MNHNS and SASEGT. V lost 2 bases and J lost 7, with 18 bases in between. The CDR3 contains 16 residues. CDR3 bases: TGTGCCAGCAGTGAAACCAAAGGGAAGGTAGGGAATGAGCAGTTCTTC. Its protein product is CASSETKGKVGNEQFF.

This clone was seen a few times. The genes are TRBV11-2 and TRBJ2-7; 8 nucleotides align to TRBD2. The germline CDR1 and CDR2 sequences are SGHAT and FQNNGV. This CDR3 is built from 13 residues. V shed 1 base, J shed 11 bases, and the junction held 7 bases outside the gene matches. In DNA, the CDR3 is TGTGCCAGCAGCTTAGGTATCGGACTAGCAGAGTACTTC. Translated, it gives CASSLGIGLAEYF.

The V call is TRBV20-1, the J call TRBJ2-5, with 7 bases that match TRBD2. CDR1 and CDR2 (germline): DFQATT, SNEGSKA (reference sequence). This CDR3 is built from 13 residues. J lost 6 bases, V lost 3 bases, and 7 bases had no gene match. The CDR3 sequence is CSASILARKTQYF. DNA of the CDR3: TGCAGTGCTAGTATACTAGCGAGGAAGACCCAGTACTTC.

In nucleotides, the CDR3 is TGTGCCAGCAGTTTAAGCAGGACCACCTTTGAAGCTTTCTTT. Residues: CASSLSRTTFEAFF. This sequence joins TRBV7-8 and TRBJ1-1; D gene uncertain. The V gene lost 6 bases and the J gene lost 7 bases, with 18 bases spanning the gap. This CDR3 is 14 amino acids long. Looked up from germline, CDR1 is SGHVS and CDR2 is FQNEAQ.

This clone was seen just once. The genes are TRBV5-1 and TRBJ2-7, with D perhaps being TRBD1 or TRBD2 (6 bases each). CDR1 and CDR2 from the germline V gene are SGHRS and YFSETQ. Trimming removed 3 bases at V and 1 base at J, with 11 bases between. This CDR3 is 14 amino acids long. CDR3 bases: TGCGCCAGCAGCTGGGGGGCCCAATCCTACGAGCAGTACTTC. This translates into CASSWGAQSYEQYF.

The CDR3 here is CASSLGTYSNQPQHF. In nucleotides, the CDR3 is TGTGCCAGCAGCCTTGGGACCTATAGCAATCAGCCCCAGCATTTT. This chain uses TRBV6-6 with TRBJ1-5; tentatively, D is TRBD1 (5 bases). Looked up from germline, CDR1 is MNHNY and CDR2 is SVGAGI (reference sequence). The CDR3 totals 15 residues. The V end lost 6 bases, the J end lost 0 bases, and 12 bases lay between the germline ends.

V gene TRBV25-1 combines with J gene TRBJ1-1; D gene ambiguous. CDR1 and CDR2 (germline): MGHDK, SYGVNS. V was pared by 4 bases and J by 1 base, with 7 bases between. CDR3 length: 13 amino acids. CDR3 DNA sequence: TGTGCCAGCAGTGGATGGGGGAACACTGAAGCTTTCTTT. It codes for CASSGWGNTEAFF.

The chain couples TRBV19 to TRBJ1-5; D is undetermined. CDR3 size: 13 residues. Germline lookup yields CDR1 LNHDA and CDR2 SQIVND (reference sequence). With 6 bases removed from V and 5 bases from J, the gap between germline ends came to 11 bases. The CDR3 DNA is TGTGCCAGTAGCCAACCTCTAGATCAGCCCCAGCATTTT. Its protein is CASSQPLDQPQHF.

The gene calls are TRBV6-5 and TRBJ1-2; maybe TRBD1 (5 bases). The CDR3 spans 12 residues. V was shortened by 6 bases and J by 2 bases, with 7 bases between the two germline ends. Germline V gene sequence: CDR1 MNHEY, CDR2 SVGAGI. Written as DNA, the CDR3 is TGTGCCAGCAGGGAGGGGAACTATGGCTACACCTTC. Protein product: CASREGNYGYTF.

V usage is TRBV5-1 and J usage is TRBJ2-3; D is possibly TRBD1 or TRBD2 (5 bases each). V was trimmed by 0 bases and J by 0 bases, leaving 8 bases between them. Germline values: CDR1 SGHRS, CDR2 YFSETQ. The CDR3 covers 15 residues. The CDR3: CASSLAGASTDTQYF. The CDR3 nucleotides are TGCGCCAGCAGCTTGGCCGGGGCTAGCACAGATACGCAGTATTTT.

The rearrangement joins TRBV27 to TRBJ1-1; 8 positions agree with TRBD1. The trim removed 6 bases at V and 4 bases at J, leaving 4 bases unmatched. CDR3 length equals 13 residues. CDR1 and CDR2 (germline): MNHEY, SMNVEV (reference sequence). CDR3 protein: CASRFDRGTEAFF. In nucleotides, the CDR3 is TGTGCCAGCAGGTTCGACAGGGGCACTGAAGCTTTCTTT.

CDR3 residues: CASSSGASNQPQHF. In DNA form, the CDR3 reads TGTGCCAGCAGCTCCGGGGCCTCGAATCAGCCCCAGCATTTT. J is TRBJ1-5 and V is TRBV5-6; possibly TRBD1 for D (5 bases). Per the germline V gene, CDR1 is SGHDT and CDR2 is YYEEEE. The germline V and J ends were trimmed by 3 bases and 4 bases, with 11 bases remaining between them. CDR3 length equals 14 residues.

The chain joins TRBV24-1 to TRBJ2-5; D unresolved. The CDR3 covers 13 residues. Trimming stripped 4 bases from V and 5 bases from J, with 10 bases between. The germline V gene has CDR1 KGHDR and CDR2 SFDVKD. CDR3 nucleotides: TGTGCCACCAGTGACCCCCTTGTTGAGACCCAGTACTTC. This codes for CATSDPLVETQYF.

This clone was recorded only once. This sequence joins TRBV5-1 and TRBJ2-3; D perhaps matches TRBD2 (6 bases). From germline, CDR1 is SGHRS and CDR2 YFSETQ. CDR3 length: 16 residues. The V and J ends lost 0 bases and 6 bases respectively, with 17 bases between them. CDR3 bases: TGCGCCAGCAGCTTGGACGGGAGTTTTAGTGGGGATACGCAGTATTTT. Its translation: CASSLDGSFSGDTQYF.

The chain recombines TRBV11-2 with TRBJ1-2; D not resolved. The V and J ends lost 4 bases and 4 bases respectively, with 10 bases between them. The length of the CDR3 is 13 residues. Germline V CDR1 and CDR2: SGHAT, FQNNGV. Written as DNA, the CDR3 is TGTGCCAGCAGCTCTTCTCGGGCCTATGGCTACACCTTC. This translates into CASSSSRAYGYTF.